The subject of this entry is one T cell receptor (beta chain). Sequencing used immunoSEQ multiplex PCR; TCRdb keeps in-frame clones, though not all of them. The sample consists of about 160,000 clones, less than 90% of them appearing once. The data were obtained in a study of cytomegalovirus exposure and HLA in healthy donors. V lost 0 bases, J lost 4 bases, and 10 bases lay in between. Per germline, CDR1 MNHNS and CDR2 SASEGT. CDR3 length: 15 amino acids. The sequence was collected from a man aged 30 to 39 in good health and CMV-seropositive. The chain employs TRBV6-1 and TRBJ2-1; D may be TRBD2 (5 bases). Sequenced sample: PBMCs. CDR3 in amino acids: CASSEAPGRYNEQFF. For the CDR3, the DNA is TGTGCCAGCAGTGAAGCCCCGGGAAGGTACAATGAGCAGTTCTTC.